This entry is about one TCR beta chain. What it recognizes is unknown. These data come from a study of CD8 T cells in ankylosing spondylitis. Study-wide results and caveats: Significantly higher representation of disease-linked clones was reported for matched ankylosing spondylitis synovial fluid. In reactive arthritis synovial fluid and blood, some motif variants had been reported before.

V lost 6 bases and J lost 6; bases outside the gene matches: 9. This CDR3 has 15 residues. TCRdb reanalysed the 5' RACE reads using MiXCR and keeps one entry per CDR3 protein. Of over 130,000 distinct CDR3 sequences listed, around 45% are singletons. This sequence originates from a male donor with ankylosing spondylitis. V usage is TRBV12-3 or TRBV12-4 and J usage is TRBJ2-5, with 11 bases aligning to TRBD1. Material: synovial fluid, either unsorted or a sorted T cell fraction (not recorded which). CDR3 DNA sequence: TGTGCCAGCAGCCCGGACAGGGGGCGAAGGAAGACCCAGTACTTC. This gives the protein CASSPDRGRRKTQYF.